This TCR beta chain appears in the sequencing data of a study of T cells in Graves' hyperthyroidism and ophthalmopathy. V lost 4 bases to trimming and J lost 8 bases, with 17 bases between them. CDR1 SEHNR and CDR2 FQNEAQ come from the germline V gene (reference sequence). The CDR3 is 14 residues long. TCR beta CDR3 region amplification was performed from RNA transcripts. Carried out on the TCR CDR3, a first-round RT-PCR used the HTBI primer set. MiXCR, applied by TCRdb to the multiplex PCR reads, yields one record per CDR3 protein. The repertoire includes 530,000 or so distinct CDR3 sequences, around 46% of them detected once, and roughly 8.2% sits in the top ten. Calling Graves' hyperthyroidism stable meant ophthalmopathy did not progress within 18 months. The diagnostic basis comprised clinical symptoms, serum thyroxine and TRAb, thyroid ultrasound and orbital computed tomography. This clonotype was seen ten or more times.

Sequencing used peripheral blood or thyroid tissue (not recorded which). The chain employs TRBV7-9 and TRBJ1-2; D remains ambiguous. The sequence was obtained from a woman aged 18-29 years with Graves' hyperthyroidism. In DNA form, the CDR3 reads TGTGCCAGCAGCTCAAAAGGGTCCCTGGTAGGCTACACCTTC. Translation gives CASSSKGSLVGYTF.